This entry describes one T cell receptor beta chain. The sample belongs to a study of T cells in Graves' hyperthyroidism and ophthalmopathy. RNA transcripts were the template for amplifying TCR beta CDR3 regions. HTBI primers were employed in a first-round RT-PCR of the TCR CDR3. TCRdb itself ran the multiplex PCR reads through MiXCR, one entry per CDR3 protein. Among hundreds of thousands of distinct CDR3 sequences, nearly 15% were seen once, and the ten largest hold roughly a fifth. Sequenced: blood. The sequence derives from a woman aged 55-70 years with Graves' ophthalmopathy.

CDR3 bases: TGTGCCAGCATCGGGGCCCCGTTGGATGAGCAGTTCTTC. Its translation is CASIGAPLDEQFF. The chain carries TRBV14 and TRBJ2-1; D is perhaps TRBD1 or TRBD2 (5 bases each). The V end lost 7 bases, the J end lost 8 bases, and 15 bases lay between the germline ends. The CDR3 is 13 residues long. In germline, CDR1 is SGHDN, CDR2 FVKESK.